This TCR beta chain is from a study of cytomegalovirus exposure and HLA in healthy donors. The CDR3 has 16 amino acids. With V trimmed by 0 bases and J by 0 bases, 2 bases remained unmatched. CDR1 is SGHTA and CDR2 is FQGNSA in the germline V gene. 60 Vbeta and 13 Jbeta primers were used in PCR. Sequenced by immunoSEQ multiplex PCR; TCRdb stores in-frame clones only, minus some. Of about 120,000 clones in the sample, 65% to 75% were seen once. Study-level findings and limits: A later analysis reportedly found that, within productive TCRs, an Asian-associated ancestry cluster had fewer N-insertions than the mean observed across the approximately 600 donors. A few V segments could not be told apart, such as TRBV6-2 and TRBV6-3, and were left out. Within a later analysis, the majority of CMV-associated TCR beta chains appeared HLA-restricted.

In regard to this clone: Its antigen is still unknown.

Sequencing was performed on PBMCs. This chain links TRBV7-2 with TRBJ2-1; 7 bases line up with TRBD1. The receptor was derived from a man aged 35 to 55 in good health and CMV-seropositive. The CDR3 DNA is TGTGCCAGCAGCTTAGCGGGGACAGACTCCTACAATGAGCAGTTCTTC. Translation gives CASSLAGTDSYNEQFF.